This TCR beta chain was profiled in a study of cytomegalovirus exposure and HLA in healthy donors. General study points: A list of 164 TCR beta chains associated with cytomegalovirus was given. Exclusion applied to some V segments, including TRBV6-2 and TRBV6-3, as they were indistinguishable.

The PCR employed 60 Vbeta primers together with 13 Jbeta primers. Some clones are missing from TCRdb's copy, which holds only in-frame ones; the method was immunoSEQ multiplex PCR. This table holds around 53,000 clones, approximately 73% found once. Germline V gives CDR1 SGHNT, CDR2 YYREEE (reference sequence). CDR3 length equals 15 residues. V was shortened by 1 base and J by 4 bases, with 14 bases between the two germline ends. In regard to this clone: What it binds is not known.

Sequenced material: PBMCs. The chain carries TRBV5-4 and TRBJ1-1; no clear D. This TCR was sampled from a man aged 18-30 years in good health and CMV-seronegative. CDR3 nucleotides: TGTGCCAGCAGCTTGTTGCAGGCACCCTCCACTGAAGCTTTCTTT. It specifies CASSLLQAPSTEAFF.